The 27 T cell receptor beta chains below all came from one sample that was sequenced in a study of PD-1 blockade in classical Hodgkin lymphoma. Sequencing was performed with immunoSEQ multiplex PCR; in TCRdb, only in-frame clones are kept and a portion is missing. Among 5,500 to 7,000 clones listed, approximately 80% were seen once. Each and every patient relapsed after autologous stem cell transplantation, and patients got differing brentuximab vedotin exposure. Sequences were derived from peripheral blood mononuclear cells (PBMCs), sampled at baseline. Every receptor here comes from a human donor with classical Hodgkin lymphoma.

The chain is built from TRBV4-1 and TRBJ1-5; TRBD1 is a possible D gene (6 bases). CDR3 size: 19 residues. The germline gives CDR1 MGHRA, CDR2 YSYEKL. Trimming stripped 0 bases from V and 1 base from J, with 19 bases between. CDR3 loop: CASSQDPTMGTPSNQPQHF. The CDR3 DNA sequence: TGCGCCAGCAGCCAAGATCCCACGATGGGGACACCCAGCAATCAGCCCCAGCATTTT.

CDR3 bases: TGTGCCAGGATACAGGGGATCGACTACGAGCAGTACTTC. It is translated as CARIQGIDYEQYF. The chain joins TRBV2 to TRBJ2-7, with 7 bases fitting TRBD1. Germline trimming cut 9 bases from V and 3 bases from J; bases unmatched to any gene: 8. Germline V gene data show CDR1 as SNHLY and CDR2 as FYNNEI. The CDR3 loop spans 13 amino acids.

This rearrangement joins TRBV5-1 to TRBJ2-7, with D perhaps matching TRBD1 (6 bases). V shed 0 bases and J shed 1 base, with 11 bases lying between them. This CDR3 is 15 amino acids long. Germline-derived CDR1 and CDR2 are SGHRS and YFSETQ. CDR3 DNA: TGCGCCAGCAGCTTGGCAGGGGCCAATTCCTACGAGCAGTACTTC. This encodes CASSLAGANSYEQYF.

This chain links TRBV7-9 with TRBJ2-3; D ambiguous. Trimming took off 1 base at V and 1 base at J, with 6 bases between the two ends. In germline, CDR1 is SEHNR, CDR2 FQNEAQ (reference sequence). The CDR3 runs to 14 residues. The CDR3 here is CASSLDQGTDTQYF. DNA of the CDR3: TGTGCCAGCAGCTTAGATCAGGGCACAGATACGCAGTATTTT.

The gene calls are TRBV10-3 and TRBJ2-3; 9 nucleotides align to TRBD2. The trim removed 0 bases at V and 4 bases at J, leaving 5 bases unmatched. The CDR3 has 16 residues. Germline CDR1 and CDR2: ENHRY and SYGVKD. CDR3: CAISESSSGRPDTQYF. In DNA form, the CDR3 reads TGTGCCATCAGTGAGTCGAGTAGCGGGAGACCAGATACGCAGTATTTT.

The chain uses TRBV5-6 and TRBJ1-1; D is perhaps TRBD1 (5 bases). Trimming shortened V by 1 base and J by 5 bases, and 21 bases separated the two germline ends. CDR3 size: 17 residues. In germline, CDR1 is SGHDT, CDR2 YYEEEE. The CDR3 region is CASSLFQGTPAGTEAFF. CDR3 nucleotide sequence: TGTGCCAGCAGCTTGTTTCAGGGTACCCCAGCCGGGACTGAAGCTTTCTTT.

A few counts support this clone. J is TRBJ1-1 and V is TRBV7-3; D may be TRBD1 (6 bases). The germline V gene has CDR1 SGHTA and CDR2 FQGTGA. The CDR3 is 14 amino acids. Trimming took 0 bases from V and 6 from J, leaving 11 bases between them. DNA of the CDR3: TGTGCCAGCAGCTTAACGTTCAGGGGCTCTGAAGCTTTCTTT. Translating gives CASSLTFRGSEAFF.

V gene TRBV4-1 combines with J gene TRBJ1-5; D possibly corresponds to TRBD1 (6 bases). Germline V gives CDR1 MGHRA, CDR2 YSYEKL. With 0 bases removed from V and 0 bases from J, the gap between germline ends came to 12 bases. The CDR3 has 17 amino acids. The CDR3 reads CASSQDGTPYSNQPQHF. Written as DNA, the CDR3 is TGCGCCAGCAGCCAAGATGGGACACCTTATAGCAATCAGCCCCAGCATTTT.

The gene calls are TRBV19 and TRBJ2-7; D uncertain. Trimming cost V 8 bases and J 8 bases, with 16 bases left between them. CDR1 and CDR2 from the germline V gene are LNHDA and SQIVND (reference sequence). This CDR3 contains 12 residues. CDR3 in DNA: TGTGCCAGTCCGTTGAGGTACCTCCAGCAGTACTTC. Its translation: CASPLRYLQQYF.

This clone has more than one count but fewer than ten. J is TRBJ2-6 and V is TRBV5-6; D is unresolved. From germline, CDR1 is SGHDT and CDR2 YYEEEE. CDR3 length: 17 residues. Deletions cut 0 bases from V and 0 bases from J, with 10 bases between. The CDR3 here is CASSLEGLLSGANVLTF. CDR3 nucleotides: TGTGCCAGCAGCTTGGAAGGGCTCCTCTCTGGGGCCAACGTCCTGACTTTC.

The CDR3 DNA sequence: TGCGCCAGCAGCTTTAGAGGCACTGAAGCTTTCTTT. This codes for CASSFRGTEAFF. V usage is TRBV5-1 and J usage is TRBJ1-1, with D hard to call. The germline V gene encodes CDR1 SGHRS and CDR2 YFSETQ. Trimming stripped 2 bases from V and 4 bases from J, with 6 bases between. The CDR3 is 12 residues long.

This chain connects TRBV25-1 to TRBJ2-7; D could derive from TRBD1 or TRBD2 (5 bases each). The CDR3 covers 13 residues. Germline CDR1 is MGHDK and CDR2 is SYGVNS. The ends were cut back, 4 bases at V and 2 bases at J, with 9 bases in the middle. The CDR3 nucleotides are TGTGCCAGCAGTGGGGACGGCCCCTACGAGCAGTACTTC. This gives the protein CASSGDGPYEQYF.

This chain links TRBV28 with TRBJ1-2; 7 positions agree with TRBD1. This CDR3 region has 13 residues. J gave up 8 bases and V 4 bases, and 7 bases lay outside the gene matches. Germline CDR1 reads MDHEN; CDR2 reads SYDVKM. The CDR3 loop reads CASSSKQGWGYTF. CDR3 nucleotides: TGTGCCAGCAGTTCAAAACAGGGGTGGGGCTACACCTTC.

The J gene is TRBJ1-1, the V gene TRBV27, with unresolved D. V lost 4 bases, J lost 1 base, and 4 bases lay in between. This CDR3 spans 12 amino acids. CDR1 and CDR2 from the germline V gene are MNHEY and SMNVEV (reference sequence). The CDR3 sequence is CASSSANTEAFF. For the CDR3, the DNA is TGTGCCAGCAGTTCAGCGAACACTGAAGCTTTCTTT.

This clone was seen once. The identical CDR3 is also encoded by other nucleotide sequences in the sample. The CDR3 here is CASSDSETGELFF. The CDR3 coding sequence is TGTGCCAGCAGTGACTCGGAGACCGGGGAGCTGTTTTTT. V gene TRBV6-4 combines with J gene TRBJ2-2; no firm D call. This CDR3 is 13 amino acids long. Germline assignment: CDR1 MRHNA and CDR2 SNTAGT. Trimming cost V 0 bases and J 5 bases, with 4 bases left between them.

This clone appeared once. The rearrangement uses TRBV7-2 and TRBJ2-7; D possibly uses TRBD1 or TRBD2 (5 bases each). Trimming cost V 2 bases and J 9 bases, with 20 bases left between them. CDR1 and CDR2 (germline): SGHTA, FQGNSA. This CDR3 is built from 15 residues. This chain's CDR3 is CASSLRGSTEMGQYF. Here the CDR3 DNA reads TGTGCCAGCAGCTTACGGGGCTCAACCGAGATGGGGCAGTACTTC.

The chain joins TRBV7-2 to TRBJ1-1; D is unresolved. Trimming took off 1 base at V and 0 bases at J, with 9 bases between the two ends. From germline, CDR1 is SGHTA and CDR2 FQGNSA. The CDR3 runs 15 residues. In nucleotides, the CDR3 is TGTGCCAGCAGCTTAGAGGTAGATTTGAACACTGAAGCTTTCTTT. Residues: CASSLEVDLNTEAFF.

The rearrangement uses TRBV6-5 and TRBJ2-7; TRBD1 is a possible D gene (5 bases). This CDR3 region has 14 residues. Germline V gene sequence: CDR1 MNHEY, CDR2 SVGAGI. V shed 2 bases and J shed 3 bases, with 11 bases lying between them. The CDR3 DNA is TGTGCCAGCAGTTACGACAGACAGAGCTACGAGCAGTACTTC. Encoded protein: CASSYDRQSYEQYF.

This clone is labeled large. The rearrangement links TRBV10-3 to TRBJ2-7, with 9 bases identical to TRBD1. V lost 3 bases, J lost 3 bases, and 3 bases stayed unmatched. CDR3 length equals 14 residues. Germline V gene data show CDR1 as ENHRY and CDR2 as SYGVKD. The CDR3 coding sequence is TGTGCCATCAGTGACGACAGGGGGGACTACGAGCAGTACTTC. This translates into CAISDDRGDYEQYF.

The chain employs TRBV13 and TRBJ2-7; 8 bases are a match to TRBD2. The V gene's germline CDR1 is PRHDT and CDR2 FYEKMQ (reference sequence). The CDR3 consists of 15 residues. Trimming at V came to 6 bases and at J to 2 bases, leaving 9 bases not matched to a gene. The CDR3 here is CASRLGSSGTYEQYF. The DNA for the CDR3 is TGTGCCAGCAGGCTGGGAAGTAGCGGGACCTACGAGCAGTACTTC.

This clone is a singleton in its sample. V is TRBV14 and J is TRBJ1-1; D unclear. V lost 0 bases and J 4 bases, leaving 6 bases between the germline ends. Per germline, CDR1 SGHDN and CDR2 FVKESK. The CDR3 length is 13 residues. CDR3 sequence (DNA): TGTGCCAGCAGCCAAGACAGTACCACTGAAGCTTTCTTT. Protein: CASSQDSTTEAFF.

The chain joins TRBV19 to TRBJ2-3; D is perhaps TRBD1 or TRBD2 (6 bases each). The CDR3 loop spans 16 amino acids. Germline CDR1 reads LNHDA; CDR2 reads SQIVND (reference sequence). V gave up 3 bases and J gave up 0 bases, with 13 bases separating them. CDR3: CASSILGGSSTDTQYF. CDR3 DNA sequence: TGTGCCAGTAGTATTTTGGGGGGCTCTAGCACAGATACGCAGTATTTT.

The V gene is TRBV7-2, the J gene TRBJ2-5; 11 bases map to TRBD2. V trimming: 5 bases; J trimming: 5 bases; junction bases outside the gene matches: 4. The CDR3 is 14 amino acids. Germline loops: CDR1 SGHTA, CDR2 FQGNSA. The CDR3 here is CASSRSGREETQYF. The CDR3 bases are TGTGCCAGCAGCCGTAGCGGGAGGGAGGAGACCCAGTACTTC.

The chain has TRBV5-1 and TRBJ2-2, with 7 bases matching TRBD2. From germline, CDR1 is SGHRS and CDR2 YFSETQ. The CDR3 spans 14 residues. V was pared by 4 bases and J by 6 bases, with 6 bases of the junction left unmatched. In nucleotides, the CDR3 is TGCGCCAGCAGCGGCGGGAGTGGCGCCGGGGAGCTGTTTTTT. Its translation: CASSGGSGAGELFF.

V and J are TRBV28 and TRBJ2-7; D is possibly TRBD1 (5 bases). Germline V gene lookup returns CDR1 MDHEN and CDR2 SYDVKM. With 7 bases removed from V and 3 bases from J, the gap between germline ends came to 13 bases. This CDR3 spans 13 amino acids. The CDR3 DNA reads TGTGCCAGCAACGCAGGGCTAGGCTACGAGCAGTACTTC. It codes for CASNAGLGYEQYF.

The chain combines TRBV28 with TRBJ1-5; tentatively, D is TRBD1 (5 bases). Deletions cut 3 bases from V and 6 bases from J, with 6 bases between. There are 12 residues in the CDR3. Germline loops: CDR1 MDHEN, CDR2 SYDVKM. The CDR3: CASSFRVQPQHF. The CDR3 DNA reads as TGTGCCAGCAGTTTCAGGGTTCAGCCCCAGCATTTT.

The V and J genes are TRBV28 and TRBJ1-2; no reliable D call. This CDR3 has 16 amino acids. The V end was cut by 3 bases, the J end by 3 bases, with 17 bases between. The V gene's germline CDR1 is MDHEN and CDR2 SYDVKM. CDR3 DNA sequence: TGTGCCAGCAGTTTTTACTCCGTGTGGGATGACTATGGCTACACCTTC. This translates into CASSFYSVWDDYGYTF.